The rows below give T cell receptor beta chains drawn from one sample of a study of T cell repertoires in aging, cancer and after chemotherapy. TCRdb processed the multiplex PCR reads anew with MiXCR; each CDR3 protein has one entry. The sample consists of approximately 10,000 distinct CDR3 sequences, around 35% of them appearing once. The sample taken for sequencing was blood. The receptors were sampled from a human donor in good health. Each CDR3 is given with its conserved first and last residue. D genes are given only for firm matches. Clone size is shown for a subset of rows, as once, few, many or a class of expanded clone.

>-|TRBV10-3|TRBJ1-2|-
CAISETDNYGYTF
TGTGCCATCAGTGAGACAGACAACTATGGCTACACCTTC
>-|TRBV19|TRBJ1-2|few
CASSIAQGRGGYTF
TGTGCCAGTAGTATAGCCCAGGGTCGCGGTGGCTACACCTTC
>-|TRBV19|TRBJ2-7|-
CASRPLDSYEQYF
TGTGCCAGCCGACCCCTTGACTCCTACGAGCAGTACTTC
>-|TRBV5-6|TRBJ1-2|-
CASSSGLPVGYTF
TGTGCCAGCAGCTCGGGACTGCCGGTGGGCTACACCTTC
>-|TRBV19|TRBJ2-7|-
CASSIGGDRTYEQYF
TGTGCCAGTAGTATAGGGGGGGACCGAACCTACGAGCAGTACTTC
>-|TRBV6-4|TRBJ2-1|-
CASSDNSYNEQFF
TGTGCCAGCAGTGACAACTCCTACAATGAGCAGTTCTTC
>-|TRBV19|TRBJ1-4|few
CASSALRGRDEKLFF
TGTGCCAGTAGTGCCCTCAGGGGTCGGGATGAAAAACTGTTTTTT
>-|TRBV24-1|TRBJ2-1|-
CATSDNARGSSYNEQFF
TGTGCCACCAGTGATAACGCACGGGGTAGCTCCTACAATGAGCAGTTCTTC
>-|TRBV7-4|TRBJ1-2|-
CASSLDPGAYGYTF
TGTGCCAGCAGCTTAGATCCAGGGGCCTATGGCTACACCTTC
>-|TRBV19|TRBJ2-7|medium-sized
CASSIGIAETYEQYF
TGTGCCAGTAGTATTGGGATAGCGGAGACCTACGAGCAGTACTTC
>-|TRBV6-1|TRBJ1-5|-
CASSEGRTAQPQHF
TGTGCCAGCAGTGAAGGACGGACGGCTCAGCCCCAGCATTTT
>-|TRBV6-5|TRBJ2-1|few
CASSYLAAAGEQFF
TGTGCCAGCAGTTACTTAGCGGCTGCTGGTGAGCAGTTCTTC
>TRBD2|TRBV19|TRBJ2-1|few
CASSITSGIHNEQFF
TGTGCCAGTAGTATTACTAGCGGGATCCACAATGAGCAGTTCTTC
>-|TRBV12-3/TRBV12-4|TRBJ2-6|-
CDSSLYSGANVLTF
TGTGACAGCAGTTTGTACTCTGGGGCCAACGTCCTGACTTTC
>-|TRBV5-3|TRBJ1-4|-
CASSSPRTQWEKLFF
TGCGCCAGCAGCTCACCTAGGACCCAATGGGAAAAACTGTTTTTT
>-|TRBV24-1|TRBJ2-5|-
CATSDFGADQETQYF
TGTGCCACCAGTGATTTCGGGGCGGACCAAGAGACCCAGTACTTC
>-|TRBV5-4|TRBJ1-3|-
CAIARDQDGNTIYF
TGTGCCATCGCCCGGGACCAGGATGGAAACACCATATATTTT
>-|TRBV6-1|TRBJ2-7|-
CASSEVVRGNEQYF
TGTGCCAGCAGTGAAGTCGTACGGGGGAACGAGCAGTACTTC
>-|TRBV12-3/TRBV12-4|TRBJ2-7|-
CASRALVADPYEQYF
TGTGCCAGCAGAGCCCTTGTGGCCGACCCCTACGAGCAGTACTTC
>TRBD1|TRBV12-3/TRBV12-4|TRBJ1-2|-
CASSLEGQGYGYTF
TGTGCCAGCAGTTTAGAGGGACAGGGCTATGGCTACACCTTC